This T cell receptor (beta chain) was recorded in a study of blood T cells in healthy people across ages. Together with a sample-barcoded 5' primer, a J-beta primer mix was included in a second PCR lasting about 7 to 11 cycles. From the 5' RACE reads, TCRdb called clonotypes with MiXCR, one entry per CDR3 protein. Here the sample spans 1.2 million to 1.5 million distinct CDR3 sequences, about 40% being singletons. This clonotype has only a few counts. Sequencing was performed on blood. This sequence originates from a young woman in good health.

The CDR3 loop is CSVPDRYEQYF. In DNA, the CDR3 is TGCAGTGTGCCAGACCGCTACGAGCAGTACTTC. The chain recombines TRBV20-1 with TRBJ2-7; D ambiguous. Germline-derived CDR1 and CDR2 are DFQATT and SNEGSKA (reference sequence). The CDR3 sequence is 11 residues long. The ends were cut back, 7 bases at V and 3 bases at J, with 10 bases in the middle.